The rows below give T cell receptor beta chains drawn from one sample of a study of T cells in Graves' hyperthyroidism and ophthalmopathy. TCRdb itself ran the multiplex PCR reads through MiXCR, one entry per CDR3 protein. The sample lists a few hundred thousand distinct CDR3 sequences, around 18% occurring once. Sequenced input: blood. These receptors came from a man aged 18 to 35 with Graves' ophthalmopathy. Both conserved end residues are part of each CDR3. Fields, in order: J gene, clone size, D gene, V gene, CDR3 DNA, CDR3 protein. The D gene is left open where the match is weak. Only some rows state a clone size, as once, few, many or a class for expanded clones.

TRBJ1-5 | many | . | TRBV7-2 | TGTGCCAGCAGCATTCTCAGGGATAGCAATCAGCCCCAGCATTTT | CASSILRDSNQPQHF
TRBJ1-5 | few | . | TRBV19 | TGTGCCAGTAGTATTTTCCCAACGGGTGATCAGCCCCAGCATTTT | CASSIFPTGDQPQHF
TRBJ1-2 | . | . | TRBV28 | TGTGCCAGCAGTTTTAGTGAGGTCTATGGCTACACCTTC | CASSFSEVYGYTF
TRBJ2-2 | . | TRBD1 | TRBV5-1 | TGCGCCAGCAGCCGCTTAACACTGGGGACAGGCACCGGGGAGCTGTTTTTT | CASSRLTLGTGTGELFF
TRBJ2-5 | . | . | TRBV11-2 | TGCGCCAGCAGTTACGGGCCGAAAGAGACCCAGTACTTC | CASSYGPKETQYF
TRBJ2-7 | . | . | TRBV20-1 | TGCAGTGCTAGAGGACCGAGCTACTGCGAGCAGTACTTC | CSARGPSYCEQYF
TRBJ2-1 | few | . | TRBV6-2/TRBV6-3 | TGTGCCGGCAGTTTCCAGGGAACTTACAATGAGCAGTTCTTC | CAGSFQGTYNEQFF
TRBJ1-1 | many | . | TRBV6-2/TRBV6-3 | TGTGCCAGCAGTCGAGGTCATGAAGCTTTCTTT | CASSRGHEAFF
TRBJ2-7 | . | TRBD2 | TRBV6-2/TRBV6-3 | TGTGCCAGCAGTTACTCGATGACTAGCGGGGGGGCCTACGAGCAGTACTTC | CASSYSMTSGGAYEQYF
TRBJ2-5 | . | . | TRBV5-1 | TGCGCCAGCAGCTTATTTGATGAAGGGGAGACCCAGTACTTC | CASSLFDEGETQYF
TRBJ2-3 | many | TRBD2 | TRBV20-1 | TGCAGGGCAACACCGGGACTAGCGGACACAGATACGCAGTATTTT | CRATPGLADTDTQYF
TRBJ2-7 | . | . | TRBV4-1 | TGCGCCAGCAGCCAAGGACCAGGTATTTACGAGCAGTACTTC | CASSQGPGIYEQYF
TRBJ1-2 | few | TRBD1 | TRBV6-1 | TGTGCCAGCAGTCTATCAGGGGGCGACTATGGCTACACCTTC | CASSLSGGDYGYTF
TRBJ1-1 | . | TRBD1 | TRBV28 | TGTGCCAGCAGTTTCCAGGGGGCGCGGTTCACTGAAGCTTTCTTT | CASSFQGARFTEAFF
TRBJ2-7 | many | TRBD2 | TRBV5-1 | TGCGCCAGCAGCTTTAGCGGGGGGACCTACGAGCAGTACTTC | CASSFSGGTYEQYF
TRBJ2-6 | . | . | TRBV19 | TGTGCCAGTAGTACGAACCCCGGGCCTTCTTCCGTGCGGGCCAACGTCCTGACTTTC | CASSTNPGPSSVRANVLTF
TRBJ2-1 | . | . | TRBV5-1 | TGCGCCAGCCGACGGGCGGGGACGTACAATGAGCAGTTCTTC | CASRRAGTYNEQFF
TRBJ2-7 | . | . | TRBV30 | TGTGCCTGGATAGAGGGGCAGTTGTCCTACGAGCAGTACTTC | CAWIEGQLSYEQYF
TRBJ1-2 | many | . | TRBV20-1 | TGCAGTGCTAGAGCCGACGGACGGGGAAGTAACTATGGCTACACCTTC | CSARADGRGSNYGYTF
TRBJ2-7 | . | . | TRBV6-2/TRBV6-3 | TGTGCCAGCAGTGACAGAACAGGGCGTTTAACCGAGCAGTACTTC | CASSDRTGRLTEQYF
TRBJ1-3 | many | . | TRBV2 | TGTGCCAGCAGTGCGCAGTTATACTCGGCGGGGACCATATATTTT | CASSAQLYSAGTIYF
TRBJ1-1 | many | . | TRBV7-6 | TGTGCCAGCAGCTTAGATACCACGGGGATGGGCACTGAAGCTTTCTTT | CASSLDTTGMGTEAFF
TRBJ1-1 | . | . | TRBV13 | TGTGCCAGCAGCTTAGGGGGACCCTCGGGGGCTGAAGCTTTCTTT | CASSLGGPSGAEAFF
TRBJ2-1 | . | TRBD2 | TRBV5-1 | TGCGCCAGCAGCTTGGCCCTAGCGGGGGGGCCGGCCAGTGAGCAGTTCTTC | CASSLALAGGPASEQFF
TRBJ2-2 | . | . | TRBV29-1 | TGCAGCGTTGAGTATGCGCGGAACACCGGGGAGCTGTTTTTT | CSVEYARNTGELFF
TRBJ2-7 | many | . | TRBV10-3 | TGTGCCGCGGGGGGACAGGGCTACGAGCAGTACTTC | CAAGGQGYEQYF
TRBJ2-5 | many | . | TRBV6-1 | TGTGCCAGCAGTGAAGTTGGACTACGAAAAGAGACCCAGTACTTC | CASSEVGLRKETQYF
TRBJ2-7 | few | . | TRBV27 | TGTGCCAGCAGTCGGCAGGGGGAGGGGGGCTACGAGCAGTACTTC | CASSRQGEGGYEQYF
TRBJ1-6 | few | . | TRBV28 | TGTGCCAGCATCCGGTACTCCTATAATTCACCCCTCCACTTT | CASIRYSYNSPLHF
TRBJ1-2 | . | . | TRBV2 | TGTGCCAGCAGTGTGGTCAGGGAGGGTGGCTACACCTTC | CASSVVREGGYTF
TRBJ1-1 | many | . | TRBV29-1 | TGCAGCGTTGAATCTCACGGGGGTACTGAAGCTTTCTTT | CSVESHGGTEAFF
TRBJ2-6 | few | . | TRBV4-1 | TGCGCCAGCAGCCAAGAACCGGGGTCTGGGGCCAACGTCCTGACTTTC | CASSQEPGSGANVLTF
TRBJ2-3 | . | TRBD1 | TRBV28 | TGTGCCAGCAGTCGCCCCGGGACAGGGGGCACAGATACGCAGTATTTT | CASSRPGTGGTDTQYF
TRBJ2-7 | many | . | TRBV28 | TGTGCCAGCAGCCGCCGAGGTACCTACGAGCAGTACTTC | CASSRRGTYEQYF
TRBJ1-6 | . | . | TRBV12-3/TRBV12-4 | TGTGCCAGCACCCGAGGAGCACAGGGTAGTTATTCACCCCTCCACTTT | CASTRGAQGSYSPLHF
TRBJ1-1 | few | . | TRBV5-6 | TGTGCCAGCAGCTTGGCCGTGGGGGCCCCTGAAGCTTTCTTT | CASSLAVGAPEAFF
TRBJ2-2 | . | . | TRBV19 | TGTGCCAGTAGTACTGGGGGCGCGAGTGAAGGGGAGCTGTTTTTT | CASSTGGASEGELFF
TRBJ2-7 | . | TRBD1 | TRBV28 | TGTGCCAGCAGCCCCCCCGGGACAGGGGCAAGCAGGCAGTACTTC | CASSPPGTGASRQYF
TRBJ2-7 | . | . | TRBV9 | TGTGCCAGCAGCGTAGGACACCACTACGAGCAGTACTTC | CASSVGHHYEQYF
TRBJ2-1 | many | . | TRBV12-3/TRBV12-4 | TGTGCCAGCAGTTTGTCGATCTACAATGAGCAGTTCTTC | CASSLSIYNEQFF
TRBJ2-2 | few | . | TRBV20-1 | TGCAGTGTAAGACAGGGAGGCGGCACCGGGGAGCTGTTTTTT | CSVRQGGGTGELFF
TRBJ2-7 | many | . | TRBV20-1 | TGCAGTGCTAGCCCCGGGCCCTTATCACTGTACGAGCAGTACTTC | CSASPGPLSLYEQYF
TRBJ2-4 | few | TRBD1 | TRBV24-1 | TGTGCCACCAGTGACGGACAGGGCATCCAAAACATTCAGTACTTC | CATSDGQGIQNIQYF
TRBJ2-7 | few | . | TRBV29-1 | TGCAGCGTTGACGACGGCCCGGGCCGCGAGCAGTACTTC | CSVDDGPGREQYF
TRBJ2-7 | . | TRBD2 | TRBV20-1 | TGCAGTGCTAGGTCTAGCGGGGATTGGGAGCAGTACTTC | CSARSSGDWEQYF
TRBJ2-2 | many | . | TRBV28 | TGTGCCAGCGGTCAGGGTAATACCGGGGAGCTGTTTTTT | CASGQGNTGELFF
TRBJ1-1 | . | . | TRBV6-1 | TGTGCCAGCAGCCCGATGTCCACTGAAGCTTTCTTT | CASSPMSTEAFF
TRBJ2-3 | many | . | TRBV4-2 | TGTGCCAGCAGCCAAGAAGGTAGTAGGGGGGCAGATACGCAGTATTTT | CASSQEGSRGADTQYF
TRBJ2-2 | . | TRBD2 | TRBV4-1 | TGCGCCAGCAGCCAAGAAGTAATCGGGTTGGGAGCGGGGCAACCGAACACCGGGGAGCTGTTTTTT | CASSQEVIGLGAGQPNTGELFF
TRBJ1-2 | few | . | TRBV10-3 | TGTGCCATCAGTGAGTCCGGGACGCCTAACTATGGCTACACCTTC | CAISESGTPNYGYTF
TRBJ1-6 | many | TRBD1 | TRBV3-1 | TGTGCCAGCAGCCCCGGACAGGGGGTAGCACCCCTCCACTTT | CASSPGQGVAPLHF
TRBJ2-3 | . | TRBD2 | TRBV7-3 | TGTGCCAGCAGCCCACGGACTAGCTCGGATACGCAGTATTTT | CASSPRTSSDTQYF
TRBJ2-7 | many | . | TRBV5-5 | TGTGCCAGCAGCCAGTTGGACCGACTCTACGAGCAGTACTTC | CASSQLDRLYEQYF
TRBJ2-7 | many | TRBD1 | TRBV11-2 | TGTGCCAGCAGCTTTGGGGACAGTCCTTACTACGAGCAGTACTTC | CASSFGDSPYYEQYF
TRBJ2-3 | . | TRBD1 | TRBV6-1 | TGTGCCAGCAGATCGACCGGGACAGGGGGCACAGATACGCAGTATTTT | CASRSTGTGGTDTQYF
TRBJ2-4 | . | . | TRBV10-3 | TGTGCCATCAGAGAAACCAGGGGAGAGGTCAGCATTCAGTACTTC | CAIRETRGEVSIQYF
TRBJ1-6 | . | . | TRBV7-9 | TGTGCCAGCAGCTTAGTGGGGGGCGATAATTCACCCCTCCACTTT | CASSLVGGDNSPLHF
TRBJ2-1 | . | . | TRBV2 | TGTGCCAGCAGTAAACAGGGACCCTACAATGAGCAGTTCTTC | CASSKQGPYNEQFF
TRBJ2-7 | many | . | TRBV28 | TGTGCCATCCAACCGGGACCCCGGAGGTACGAGCAGTACTTC | CAIQPGPRRYEQYF